Included here is one TCR beta chain sequence, with context. Its antigen is not known. Time point denoted: cycle 4 day 1 (C4D1), after about 6 weeks of nivolumab. Every patient had relapsed following autologous stem cell transplantation, and cohorts differed in brentuximab vedotin exposure. Progressive disease, partial response or complete response was each patient's best response. Libraries were prepared by immunoSEQ multiplex PCR; TCRdb keeps only in-frame clonotypes and omits some of them. The sample lists about 110,000 clones, roughly nine tenths occurring once. The sample belongs to a study of PD-1 blockade in classical Hodgkin lymphoma. Study results and limitations: According to reports, newly diagnosed patients had lower baseline TCR diversity than healthy donors, and relapsed/refractory patients had lower baseline TCR diversity still. Exclusion applied to patients who initiated nivolumab less than 1 year following ASCT. The origin of the repertoire differences remains undefined, with disease activity or prior therapy as possible causes.

This CDR3 is 15 amino acids long. Between the trimmed V and J ends, which lost 4 bases and 2 bases, there was a span of 13 bases. The germline V gene has CDR1 MNHNY and CDR2 SVGAGI (reference sequence). The sequencing used peripheral blood mononuclear cells (PBMCs), collected before the fourth cycle of nivolumab. V gene TRBV6-6 combines with J gene TRBJ2-3; a possible D gene is TRBD1 (6 bases). The sequence derives from a human donor with classical Hodgkin lymphoma. CDR3 nucleotides: TGTGCCAGCAGTTTCCAGGACAGACTCACAGATACGCAGTATTTT. It yields the protein CASSFQDRLTDTQYF.